This is a list of T cell receptor beta chains from one sample in a study of response to subunit inactivated influenza vaccine. Via MiXCR, TCRdb re-called the RT-PCR reads, giving one row per CDR3 protein. The repertoire holds 400,000 to 650,000 distinct CDR3 sequences, with approximately 7.3% as singletons. The material was PBMCs from blood, obtained around 25 months after vaccination. These receptors came from a man aged 50 to 69 who received an inactivated influenza vaccine. CDR3s leave out the opening cysteine and the closing phenylalanine or tryptophan. Fields, in order: V gene, CDR3 protein.

>TRBV4-3
ASSHDRGNYGYT
>TRBV4-2
ASSQPTGTGINSPLH
>TRBV28
ASRRTGTGYYNEQF
>TRBV6-5
ASSSQGAKDEQY
>TRBV12-3/TRBV12-4
ASSFGHQTDTQY
>TRBV12-3/TRBV12-4
ASSFRGSGAQPQH
>TRBV29-1
SVSGTRINTEAF
>TRBV6-5
ASSYKPDLYNEQF
>TRBV2
ASTRGPQETQY
>TRBV28
ASSFFIRQGAVVRNTEAF
>TRBV10-3
AISESRGPNGYT
>TRBV6-1
ASSAGQGAWNTEAF
>TRBV5-1
ASSAGQRDTQY
>TRBV20-1
SVQAGAPYEQY
>TRBV3-1
ASSQVGGAEF
>TRBV7-8
ASSQRTGARGYT
>TRBV11-2
ASSPARGHWSGANVLT
>TRBV11-1
ASSPYRETEAF
>TRBV28
ASTLGGRRRYEQY
>TRBV10-1
ASDLTRRTYEQY
>TRBV5-1
ASSTQGAGYEQY
>TRBV20-1
SARLDGRTRYGYT
>TRBV6-1
ASKVVSGFNEQF
>TRBV6-5
ASSYTDRGGHEQY
>TRBV7-3
ASSLIPGDEQY
>TRBV5-5
ASSYGTGVSNQPQH
>TRBV29-1
SVIGGSRSYEQY
>TRBV10-3
AIRAGTGDEKLF
>TRBV5-1
ASSRGLAGPQETQY
>TRBV2
ASMRLAGEEQY
>TRBV7-2
ASSTDTYNEQF
>TRBV5-6
ASRDQTFSDIQY
>TRBV7-9
ASNGRGFRNTEAF
>TRBV3-2
ARSNHRGNAAHPTGELF
>TRBV27
ASSSYREQY
>TRBV27
ASRRVGAYEQY
>TRBV7-2
ASSFTSGILSTDTQY
>TRBV4-1
ASSQVFGGQSSTDTQY
>TRBV20-1
SALHGTRAYEQF
>TRBV20-1
SATRTAQRTQY
>TRBV13
ASSRTGTGTDTQY
>TRBV11-2
ASSFSGHSRSPLH